These T cell receptor beta chains were read from a single sample in a study of beta chain features in type 1 diabetes. Generated by immunoSEQ multiplex PCR, the TCRdb table keeps only in-frame clones and is missing some. The sample lists fewer than 200,000 clones, 10% occurring once. The sequenced sample was central memory CD4+ T cells from blood. Every receptor here comes from a man aged 25-45 years with type 1 diabetes. CDR3s leave out the opening cysteine and the closing phenylalanine or tryptophan.

j_call | v_call | cdr3_aa
TRBJ2-7 | TRBV29-1 | SGGTGRYEQY
TRBJ1-5 | TRBV5-4 | ASSLESNQPQH
TRBJ2-4 | TRBV18 | ASSPSDRNIQY
TRBJ1-2 | TRBV7-3 | ASSLTPRDGYT
TRBJ2-1 | TRBV27 | ASRGQGIEQF
TRBJ1-5 | TRBV19 | ATTKTGPNQPQH
TRBJ2-7 | TRBV5-6 | ASSLAGVDEQY
TRBJ1-5 | TRBV5-1 | ASSLMQGGQPQH
TRBJ2-3 | TRBV18 | ASSLMASGRTDTQY
TRBJ2-7 | TRBV28 | ASSVTGARY
TRBJ2-7 | TRBV6-5 | ASSPRISYEQY
TRBJ2-7 | TRBV18 | ASSILNYEQY
TRBJ2-3 | TRBV11-2 | ASSPRTGGTDTQY
TRBJ2-2 | TRBV27 | ASSGRGDRRGTGELF
TRBJ1-5 | TRBV6-1 | ASSENTRQPQH
TRBJ2-6 | TRBV5-1 | ASREISGANVLT